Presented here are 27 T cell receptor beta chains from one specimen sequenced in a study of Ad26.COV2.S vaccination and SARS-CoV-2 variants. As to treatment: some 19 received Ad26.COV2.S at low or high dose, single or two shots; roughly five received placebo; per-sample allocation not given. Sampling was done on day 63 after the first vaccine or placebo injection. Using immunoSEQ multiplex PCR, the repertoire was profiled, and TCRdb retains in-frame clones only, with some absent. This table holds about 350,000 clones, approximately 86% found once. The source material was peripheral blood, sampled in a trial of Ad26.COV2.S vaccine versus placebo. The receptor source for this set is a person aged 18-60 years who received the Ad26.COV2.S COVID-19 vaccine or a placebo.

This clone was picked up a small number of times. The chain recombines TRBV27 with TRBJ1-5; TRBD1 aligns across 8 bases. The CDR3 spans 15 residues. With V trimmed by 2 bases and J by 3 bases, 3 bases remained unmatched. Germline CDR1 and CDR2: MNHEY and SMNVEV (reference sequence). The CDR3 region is CASSLDRGINQPQHF. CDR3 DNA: TGTGCCAGCAGTTTAGACAGGGGAATCAATCAGCCCCAGCATTTT.

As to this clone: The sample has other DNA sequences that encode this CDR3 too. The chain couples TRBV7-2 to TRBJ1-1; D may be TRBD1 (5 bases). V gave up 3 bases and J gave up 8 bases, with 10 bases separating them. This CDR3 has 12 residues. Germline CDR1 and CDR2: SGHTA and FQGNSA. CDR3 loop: CASSLRRTEAFF. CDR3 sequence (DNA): TGTGCCAGCAGCTTGAGGAGGACAGAAGCTTTCTTT. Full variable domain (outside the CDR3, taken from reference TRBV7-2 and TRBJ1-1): GAGVSQSPSNKVTEKGKDVELRCDPISGHTALYWYRQSLGQGLEFLIYFQGNSAPDKSGLPSDRFSAERTGGSVSTLTIQRTQQEDSAVYLCASSLRRTEAFFGQGTRLTVV.

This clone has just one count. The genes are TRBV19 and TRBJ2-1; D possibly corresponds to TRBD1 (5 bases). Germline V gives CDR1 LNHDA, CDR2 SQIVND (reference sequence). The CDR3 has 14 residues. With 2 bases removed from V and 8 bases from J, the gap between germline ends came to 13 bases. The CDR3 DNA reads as TGTGCCAGTAGTATATTGGGGCTAGGGGATGAGCAGTTCTTC. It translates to CASSILGLGDEQFF.

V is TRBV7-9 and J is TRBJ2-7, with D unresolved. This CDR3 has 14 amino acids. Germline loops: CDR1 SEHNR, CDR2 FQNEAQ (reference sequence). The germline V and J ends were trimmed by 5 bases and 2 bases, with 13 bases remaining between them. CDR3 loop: CASSASDGTYEQYF. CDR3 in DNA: TGTGCCAGCAGCGCCTCCGACGGCACCTACGAGCAGTACTTC. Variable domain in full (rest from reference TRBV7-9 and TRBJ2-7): DTGVSQNPRHKITKRGQNVTFRCDPISEHNRLYWYRQTLGQGPEFLTYFQNEAQLEKSRLLSDRFSAERPKGSFSTLEIQRTEQGDSAMYLCASSASDGTYEQYFGPGTRLTVT.

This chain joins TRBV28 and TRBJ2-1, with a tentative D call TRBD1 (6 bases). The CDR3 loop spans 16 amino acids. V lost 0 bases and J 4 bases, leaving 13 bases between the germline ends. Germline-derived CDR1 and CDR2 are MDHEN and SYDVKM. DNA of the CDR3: TGTGCCAGCAGTTTATGGTCGGCACAGGGATACAATGAGCAGTTCTTC. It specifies CASSLWSAQGYNEQFF.

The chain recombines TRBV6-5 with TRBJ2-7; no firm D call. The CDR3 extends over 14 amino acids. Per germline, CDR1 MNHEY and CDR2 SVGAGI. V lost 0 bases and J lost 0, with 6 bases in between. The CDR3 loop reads CASSYSIASYEQYF. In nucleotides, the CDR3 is TGTGCCAGCAGTTACTCTATTGCCTCCTACGAGCAGTACTTC.

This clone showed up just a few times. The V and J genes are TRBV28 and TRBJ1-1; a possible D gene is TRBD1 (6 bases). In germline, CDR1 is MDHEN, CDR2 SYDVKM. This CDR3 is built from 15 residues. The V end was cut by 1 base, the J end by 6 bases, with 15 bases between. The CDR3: CASSLFKGGGAEAFF. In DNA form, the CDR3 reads TGTGCCAGCAGTTTATTTAAAGGGGGGGGCGCTGAAGCTTTCTTT.

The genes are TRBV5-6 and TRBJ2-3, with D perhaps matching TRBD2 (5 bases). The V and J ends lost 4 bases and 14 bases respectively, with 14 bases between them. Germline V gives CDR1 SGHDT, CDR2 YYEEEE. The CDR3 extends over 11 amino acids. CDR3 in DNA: TGTGCCAGCAGCAGAGGGCGTGGGATGTATTTT. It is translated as CASSRGRGMYF.

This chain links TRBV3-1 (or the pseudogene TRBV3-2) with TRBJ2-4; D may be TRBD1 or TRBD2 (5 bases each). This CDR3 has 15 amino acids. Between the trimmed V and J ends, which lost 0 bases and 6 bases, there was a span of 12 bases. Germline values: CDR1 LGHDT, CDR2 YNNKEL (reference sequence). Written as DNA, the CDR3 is TGTGCCAGCAGCCAAGAGGGGGTTCTAGGAAACATTCAGTACTTC. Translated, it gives CASSQEGVLGNIQYF.

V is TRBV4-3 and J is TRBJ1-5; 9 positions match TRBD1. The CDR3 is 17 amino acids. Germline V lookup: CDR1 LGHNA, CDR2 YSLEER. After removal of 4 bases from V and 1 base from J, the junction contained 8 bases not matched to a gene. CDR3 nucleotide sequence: TGCGCCAGCAGCCCTGGGACAGGGAGTGAAAGCAATCAGCCCCAGCATTTT. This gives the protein CASSPGTGSESNQPQHF.

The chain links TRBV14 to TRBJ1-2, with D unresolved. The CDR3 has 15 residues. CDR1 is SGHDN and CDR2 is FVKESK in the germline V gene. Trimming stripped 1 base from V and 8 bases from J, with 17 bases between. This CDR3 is CASSQGRRDRSGYTF. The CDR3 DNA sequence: TGTGCCAGCAGCCAAGGCCGGAGGGATCGCTCCGGCTACACCTTC.

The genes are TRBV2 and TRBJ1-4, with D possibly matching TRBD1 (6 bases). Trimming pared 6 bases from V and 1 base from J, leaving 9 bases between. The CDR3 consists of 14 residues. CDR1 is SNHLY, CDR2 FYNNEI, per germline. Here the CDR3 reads CASSQGLTNEKLFF. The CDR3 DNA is TGTGCCAGCAGCCAGGGGTTAACTAATGAAAAACTGTTTTTT.

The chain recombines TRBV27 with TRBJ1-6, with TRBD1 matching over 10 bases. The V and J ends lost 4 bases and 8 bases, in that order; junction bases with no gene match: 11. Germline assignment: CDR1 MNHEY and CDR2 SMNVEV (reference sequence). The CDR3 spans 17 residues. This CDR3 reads CASSSTDRGHVYSPLHF. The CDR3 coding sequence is TGTGCCAGCAGTTCGACCGACAGGGGGCATGTTTATTCACCCCTCCACTTT.

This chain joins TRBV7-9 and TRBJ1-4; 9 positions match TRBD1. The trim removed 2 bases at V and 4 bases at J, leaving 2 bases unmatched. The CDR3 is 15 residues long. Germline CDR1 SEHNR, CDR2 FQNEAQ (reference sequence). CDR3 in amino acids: CASSLRQGGNEKLFF. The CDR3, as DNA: TGTGCCAGCAGCTTAAGACAGGGGGGTAATGAAAAACTGTTTTTT.

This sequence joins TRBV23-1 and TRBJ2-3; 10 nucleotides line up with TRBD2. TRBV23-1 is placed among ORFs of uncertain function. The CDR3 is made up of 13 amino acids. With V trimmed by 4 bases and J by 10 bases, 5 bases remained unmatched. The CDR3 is CASSRLAGVSQYF. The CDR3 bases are TGCGCCAGCAGTCGGCTAGCGGGAGTGTCGCAGTATTTT.

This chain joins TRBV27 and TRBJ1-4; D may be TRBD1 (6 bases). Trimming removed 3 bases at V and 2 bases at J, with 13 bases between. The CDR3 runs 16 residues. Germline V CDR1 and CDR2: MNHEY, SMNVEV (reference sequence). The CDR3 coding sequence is TGTGCCAGCAGTTTGAGGGGGGCAGGCACTAATGAAAAACTGTTTTTT. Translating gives CASSLRGAGTNEKLFF.

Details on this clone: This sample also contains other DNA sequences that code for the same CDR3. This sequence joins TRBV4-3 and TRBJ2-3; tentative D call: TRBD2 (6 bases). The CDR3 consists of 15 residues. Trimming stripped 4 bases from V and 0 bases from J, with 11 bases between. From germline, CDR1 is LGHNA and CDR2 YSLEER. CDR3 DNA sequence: TGCGCCAGCAGCCTGGGGGGTAGCAGCACAGATACGCAGTATTTT. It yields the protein CASSLGGSSTDTQYF.

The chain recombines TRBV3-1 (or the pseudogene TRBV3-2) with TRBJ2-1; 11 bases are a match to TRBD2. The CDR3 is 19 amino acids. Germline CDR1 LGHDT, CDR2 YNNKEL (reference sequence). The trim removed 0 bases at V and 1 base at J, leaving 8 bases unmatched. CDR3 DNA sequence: TGTGCCAGCAGCCAAGAAATAGCGGGAGGGCCTAAGTCCTACAATGAGCAGTTCTTC. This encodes CASSQEIAGGPKSYNEQFF.

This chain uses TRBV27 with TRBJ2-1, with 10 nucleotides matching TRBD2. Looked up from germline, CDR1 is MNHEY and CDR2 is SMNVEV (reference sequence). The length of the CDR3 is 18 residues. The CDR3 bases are TGTGCAGACCCAAGAGGTAGCGGGAGGCCTGGCTCCTACAATGAGCAGTTCTTC. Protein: CADPRGSGRPGSYNEQFF.

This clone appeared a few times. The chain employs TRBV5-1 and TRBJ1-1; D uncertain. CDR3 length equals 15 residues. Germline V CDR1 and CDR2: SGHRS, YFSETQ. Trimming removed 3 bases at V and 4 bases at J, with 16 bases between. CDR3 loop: CASSSIVAGGTEAFF. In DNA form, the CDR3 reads TGCGCCAGCAGCTCCATTGTTGCTGGCGGCACTGAAGCTTTCTTT.

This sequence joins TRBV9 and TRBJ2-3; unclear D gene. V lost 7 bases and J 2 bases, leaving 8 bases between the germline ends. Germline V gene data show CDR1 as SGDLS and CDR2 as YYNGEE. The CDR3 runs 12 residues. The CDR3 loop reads CASEAVTDTQYF. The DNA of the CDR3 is TGTGCCAGCGAGGCAGTCACAGATACGCAGTATTTT.

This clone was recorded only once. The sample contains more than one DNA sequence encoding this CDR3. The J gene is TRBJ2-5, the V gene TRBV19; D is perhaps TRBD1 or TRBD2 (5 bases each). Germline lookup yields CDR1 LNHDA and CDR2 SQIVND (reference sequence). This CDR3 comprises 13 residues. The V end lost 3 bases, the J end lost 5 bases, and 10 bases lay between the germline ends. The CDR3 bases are TGTGCCAGTAGTATTTGGGGGAAGGAGACCCAGTACTTC. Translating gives CASSIWGKETQYF.

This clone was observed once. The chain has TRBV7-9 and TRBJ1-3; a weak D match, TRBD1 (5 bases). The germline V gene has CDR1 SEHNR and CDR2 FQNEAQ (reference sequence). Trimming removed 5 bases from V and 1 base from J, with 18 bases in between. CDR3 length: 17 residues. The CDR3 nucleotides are TGTGCCAGCAGCGCAACCGCGGGAGGGGCGTCTGGAAACACCATATATTTT. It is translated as CASSATAGGASGNTIYF.

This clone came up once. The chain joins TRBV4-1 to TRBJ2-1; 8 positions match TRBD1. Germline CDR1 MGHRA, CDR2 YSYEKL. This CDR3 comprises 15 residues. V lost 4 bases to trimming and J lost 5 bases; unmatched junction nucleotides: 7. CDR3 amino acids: CASSPPRQGNNEQFF. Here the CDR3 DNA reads TGCGCCAGCAGCCCCCCCAGACAGGGGAACAATGAGCAGTTCTTC.

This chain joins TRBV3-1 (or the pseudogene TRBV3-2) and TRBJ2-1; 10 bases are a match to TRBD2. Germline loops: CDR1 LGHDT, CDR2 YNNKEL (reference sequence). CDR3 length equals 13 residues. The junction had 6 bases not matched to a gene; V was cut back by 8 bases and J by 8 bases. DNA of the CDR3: TGTGCCAGCCAGCGGGGGGGCTCCGATGAGCAGTTCTTC. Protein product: CASQRGGSDEQFF.

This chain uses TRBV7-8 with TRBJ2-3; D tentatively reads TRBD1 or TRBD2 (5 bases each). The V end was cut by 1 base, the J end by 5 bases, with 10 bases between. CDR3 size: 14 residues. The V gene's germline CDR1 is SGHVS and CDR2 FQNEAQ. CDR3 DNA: TGTGCCAGCAGCTTAGTTGCGAGGGGAGATACGCAGTATTTT. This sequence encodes CASSLVARGDTQYF.

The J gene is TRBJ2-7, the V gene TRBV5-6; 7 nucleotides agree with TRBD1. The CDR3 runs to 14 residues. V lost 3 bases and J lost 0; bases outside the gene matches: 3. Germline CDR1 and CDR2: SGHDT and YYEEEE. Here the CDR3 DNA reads TGTGCCAGCAGCTACAGGGGCGACTCCTACGAGCAGTACTTC. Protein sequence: CASSYRGDSYEQYF.